Listed below are T cell receptor beta chains from one sample, sequenced in a study of beta chain features in type 1 diabetes. The protocol was immunoSEQ multiplex PCR, while the TCRdb copy is restricted to in-frame clones and leaves out a portion. The sample lists 900,000 or so clones; roughly 17% were seen once. The sample was naive CD4+ T cells from blood. The receptor set was obtained from a young woman in good health. Both conserved end residues are part of each CDR3. The D gene is left open where the match is weak. Clone size appears in some rows only: once, few, many, or a class for an expanded clone.

size	J	D	V	DNA	CDR3
.	TRBJ1-2	.	TRBV18	TGTGCCAGCTCACCACAGAGGCAGACATCCTATGGCTACACCTTC	CASSPQRQTSYGYTF
.	TRBJ1-5	.	TRBV28	TGTGCCAGCAGTTTAGGGGGGGGCAATCAGCCCCAGCATTTT	CASSLGGGNQPQHF
.	TRBJ1-5	.	TRBV28	TGTGCCAGCAGTAAAGGGCCTGACAATCAGCCCCAGCATTTT	CASSKGPDNQPQHF
.	TRBJ2-1	TRBD1	TRBV19	TGTGCCAGTAGTACAGTCTACAGGGGCGGGAATGAGCAGTTCTTC	CASSTVYRGGNEQFF
.	TRBJ2-3	.	TRBV7-9	TGTGCCAGCAGCTTAGGCGGCACAGATACGCAGTATTTT	CASSLGGTDTQYF
few	TRBJ2-5	.	TRBV5-6	TGTGCCAGCAGACGGGTATTTCAAGAGACCCAGTACTTC	CASRRVFQETQYF
few	TRBJ2-2	.	TRBV6-6	TGTGCCAGCAGTTCCGTCATGGGAACCGGGGAGCTGTTTTTT	CASSSVMGTGELFF
few	TRBJ2-3	.	TRBV5-1	TGCGCCAGCAGCTTAGCTATGGGTACGCAGTATTTT	CASSLAMGTQYF
.	TRBJ2-1	TRBD2	TRBV18	TGTGCCAGCTCACTAATGGCGGGAGGTAACGCTGAGCAGTTCTTC	CASSLMAGGNAEQFF
few	TRBJ2-3	TRBD1	TRBV7-9	TGTGCCAGCAGCTCCGACAGGGACACAGATACGCAGTATTTT	CASSSDRDTDTQYF
.	TRBJ2-7	.	TRBV4-2	TGTGCCAGCAGCCAGGCGGGTTACGAGCAGTACTTC	CASSQAGYEQYF
.	TRBJ2-1	TRBD2	TRBV5-6	TGTGCCAGCAGCCATAGCGGGAGATCCTACAATGAGCAGTTCTTC	CASSHSGRSYNEQFF
few	TRBJ2-1	.	TRBV10-3	TGTGCCATCAGTGGGGGGAGGGACAGCTCCTACAATGAGCAGTTCTTC	CAISGGRDSSYNEQFF
.	TRBJ2-7	.	TRBV18	TGTGCCAGCGGAGCTACAGGCTACGAGCAGTACTTC	CASGATGYEQYF
.	TRBJ1-1	.	TRBV6-6	TGTGCCAGCAGTTACTCGATTGGACAGAACACTGAAGCTTTCTTT	CASSYSIGQNTEAFF
.	TRBJ2-3	.	TRBV18	TGTGCCAGCTCACCATATGGAGATACGCAGTATTTT	CASSPYGDTQYF
.	TRBJ2-3	TRBD2	TRBV10-2	TGCGCCAGCAGTCCGACTAGCGCCAAAAGCACAGATACGCAGTATTTT	CASSPTSAKSTDTQYF
few	TRBJ1-1	TRBD1	TRBV6-1	TGTGCCAGCAGTGATCAGACAGGGGTGACTGAAGCTTTCTTT	CASSDQTGVTEAFF
few	TRBJ2-3	.	TRBV6-6	TGTGCCAGCCTCGGAGCGCTCGGGGCTAGCACAGATACGCAGTATTTT	CASLGALGASTDTQYF
few	TRBJ2-5	.	TRBV18	TGTGCCAGCTCACCAAGGACAGATGTAGCTGTGGAGACCCAGTACTTC	CASSPRTDVAVETQYF
.	TRBJ2-3	TRBD1	TRBV5-1	TGCGCCAGCAGCTTGGCGACAGGGGGCATGAATACGCAGTATTTT	CASSLATGGMNTQYF
.	TRBJ2-3	TRBD2	TRBV7-2	TGTGCCAGCAGTCATTACACCGGGACTAGTCTAACAGATACGCAGTATTTT	CASSHYTGTSLTDTQYF
few	TRBJ1-2	TRBD1	TRBV4-2	TGTGCCAGCAGCCAAGACGGGGACAGGCCTAATGGCTACACCTTC	CASSQDGDRPNGYTF
.	TRBJ2-5	.	TRBV5-6	TGTGCCAGCAGTCAACCGGGATCCCAAGAGACCCAGTACTTC	CASSQPGSQETQYF
.	TRBJ2-5	TRBD2	TRBV5-4	TGTGCCAGCAGCTTGCCTAGCGGGGAGACCCAGTACTTC	CASSLPSGETQYF
.	TRBJ2-7	TRBD2	TRBV6-6	TGTGCCAGCAGATTAGCGGGACCCTACGAGCAGTACTTC	CASRLAGPYEQYF
.	TRBJ2-5	.	TRBV20-1	TGCAGTGCTAGACAACAAGAGACCCAGTACTTC	CSARQQETQYF
few	TRBJ1-5	TRBD1	TRBV28	TGTGCCAGCGGGACCTTAGGACAGGTGATTCCGCCCCAGCATTTT	CASGTLGQVIPPQHF
.	TRBJ1-2	.	TRBV20-1	TGCAGTGCCAACTATGGCTACACCTTC	CSANYGYTF
few	TRBJ2-2	.	TRBV6-6	TGTGCCAGCAGTAGCAGGGGTAGAAGCACCGGGGAGCTGTTTTTT	CASSSRGRSTGELFF
few	TRBJ2-5	.	TRBV7-2	TGTGCCAGCAGCCCTAAGCCGGGGACCCAGTACTTC	CASSPKPGTQYF
.	TRBJ2-3	.	TRBV7-9	TGTGCCAGCAGCTTAGTAGCCCCCGCGGGTACAGATACGCAGTATTTT	CASSLVAPAGTDTQYF
few	TRBJ2-2	.	TRBV5-1	TGCGCCAGCAGCTTGCCCGGCGGAGAGACCGGGGAGCTGTTTTTT	CASSLPGGETGELFF
few	TRBJ2-7	.	TRBV7-2	TGTGCCAGCAGCTTAGGGGGCGGAGGGACCATCTACGAGCAGTACTTC	CASSLGGGGTIYEQYF
.	TRBJ2-7	.	TRBV7-2	TGTGCCAGCAGCTTAGCGCGGGCCTACGAGCAGTACTTC	CASSLARAYEQYF
.	TRBJ1-1	.	TRBV18	TGTGCCAGCTCACCCTTTCACCCCCGGGGGCTAAGGGACACTGAAGCTTTCTTT	CASSPFHPRGLRDTEAFF
few	TRBJ2-3	.	TRBV19	TGTGCCAGTAGTACTGGGTTCGCAGATACGCAGTATTTT	CASSTGFADTQYF
few	TRBJ2-4	TRBD2	TRBV7-3	TGTGCCAGCAGCTTGTATCGGCGGGAGCAGGCTAAAAACATTCAGTACTTC	CASSLYRREQAKNIQYF
.	TRBJ2-2	.	TRBV27	TGTGCCAGCAGTTTAAGTAGACTCACCGGGGAGCTGTTTTTT	CASSLSRLTGELFF
few	TRBJ2-3	.	TRBV7-8	TGTGCCAGCAGCTTTAGCGGCTACACAGATACGCAGTATTTT	CASSFSGYTDTQYF
few	TRBJ1-2	.	TRBV28	TGTGCCAGCAGAACAATGAGCGGCTACACCTTC	CASRTMSGYTF
few	TRBJ1-3	.	TRBV4-3	TGCGCCAGCAGCCAAGATGAGAGTGGAAACACCATATATTTT	CASSQDESGNTIYF
.	TRBJ2-7	TRBD1	TRBV7-9	TGTGCCAGCAGCCCAAGGACAGGGACACCCGAGCAGTACTTC	CASSPRTGTPEQYF
few	TRBJ2-1	.	TRBV21-1	TGTGCCAGCAGCAACTGGGACCGTGAGCAGTTCTTC	CASSNWDREQFF
few	TRBJ2-1	.	TRBV2	TGTGCCAGCTCCGGCACTCGTCGTCTCGGGGAGCAGTTCTTC	CASSGTRRLGEQFF
.	TRBJ2-1	TRBD2	TRBV4-3	TGCGCCAGCAGCCAAGAAACTAGCGGGGCACTTTACAATGAGCAGTTCTTC	CASSQETSGALYNEQFF